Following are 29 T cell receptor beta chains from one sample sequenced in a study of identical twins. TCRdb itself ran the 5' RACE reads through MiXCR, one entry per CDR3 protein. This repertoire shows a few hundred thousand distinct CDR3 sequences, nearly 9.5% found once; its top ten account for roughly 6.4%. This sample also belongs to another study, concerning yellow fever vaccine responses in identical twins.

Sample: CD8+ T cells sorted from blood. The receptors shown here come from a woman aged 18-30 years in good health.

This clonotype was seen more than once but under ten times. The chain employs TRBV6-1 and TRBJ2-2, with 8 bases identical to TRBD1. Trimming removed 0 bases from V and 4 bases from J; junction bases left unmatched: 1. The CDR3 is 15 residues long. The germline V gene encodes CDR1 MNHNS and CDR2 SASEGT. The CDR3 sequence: CASSEAQGATGELFF. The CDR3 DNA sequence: TGTGCCAGCAGTGAAGCCCAGGGGGCCACCGGGGAGCTGTTTTTT.

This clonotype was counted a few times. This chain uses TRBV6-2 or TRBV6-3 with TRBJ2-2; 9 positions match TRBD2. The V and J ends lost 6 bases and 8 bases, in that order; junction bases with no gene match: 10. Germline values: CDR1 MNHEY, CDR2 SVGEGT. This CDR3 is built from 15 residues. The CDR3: CASRHGLAPWGELFF. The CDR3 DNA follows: TGTGCCAGCAGACACGGACTAGCGCCCTGGGGGGAGCTGTTTTTT.

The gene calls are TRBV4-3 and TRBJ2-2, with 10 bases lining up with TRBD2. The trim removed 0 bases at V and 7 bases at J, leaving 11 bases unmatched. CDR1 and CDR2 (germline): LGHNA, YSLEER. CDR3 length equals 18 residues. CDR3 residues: CASSQDYASGRVIGELFF. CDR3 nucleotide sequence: TGCGCCAGCAGCCAAGATTATGCTAGCGGGAGAGTTATCGGGGAGCTGTTTTTT.

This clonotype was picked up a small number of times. In DNA, the CDR3 is TGTGCCAGCAGCGGACTAGCGCAAGAGACCCAGTACTTC. It specifies CASSGLAQETQYF. The V gene is TRBV7-9, the J gene TRBJ2-5; 9 bases are a match to TRBD2. The V gene end was trimmed by 5 bases and the J gene end by 2 bases; junction bases not matched to a gene: 0. Per germline, CDR1 SEHNR and CDR2 FQNEAQ (reference sequence). This CDR3 has 13 amino acids.

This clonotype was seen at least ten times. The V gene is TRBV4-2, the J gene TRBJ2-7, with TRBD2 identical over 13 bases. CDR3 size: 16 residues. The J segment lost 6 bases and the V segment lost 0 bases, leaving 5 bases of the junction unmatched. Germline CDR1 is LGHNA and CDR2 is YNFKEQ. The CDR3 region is CASSQDRTSGSVEQYF. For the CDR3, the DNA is TGTGCCAGCAGCCAAGATAGGACTAGCGGGAGTGTCGAGCAGTACTTC.

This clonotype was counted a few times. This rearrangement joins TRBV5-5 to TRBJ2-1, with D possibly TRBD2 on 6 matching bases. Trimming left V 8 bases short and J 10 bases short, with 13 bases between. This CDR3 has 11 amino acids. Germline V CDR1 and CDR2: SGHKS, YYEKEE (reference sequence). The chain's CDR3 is CARGPGLEQFF. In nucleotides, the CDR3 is TGTGCCAGGGGCCCCGGACTAGAGCAGTTCTTC.

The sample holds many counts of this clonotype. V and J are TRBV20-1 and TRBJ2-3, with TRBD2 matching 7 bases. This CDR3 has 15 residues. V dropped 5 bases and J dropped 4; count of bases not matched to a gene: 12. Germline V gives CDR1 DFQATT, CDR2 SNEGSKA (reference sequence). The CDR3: CSAPSVGGESDTQYF. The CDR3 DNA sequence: TGCAGTGCTCCCTCCGTGGGAGGGGAATCAGATACGCAGTATTTT.

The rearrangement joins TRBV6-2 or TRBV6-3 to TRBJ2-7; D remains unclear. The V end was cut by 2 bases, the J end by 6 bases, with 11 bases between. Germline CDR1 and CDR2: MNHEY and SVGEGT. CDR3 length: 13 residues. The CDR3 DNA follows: TGTGCCAGCAGTTACGAGGTAGGATCCGAGCAGTACTTC. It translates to CASSYEVGSEQYF.

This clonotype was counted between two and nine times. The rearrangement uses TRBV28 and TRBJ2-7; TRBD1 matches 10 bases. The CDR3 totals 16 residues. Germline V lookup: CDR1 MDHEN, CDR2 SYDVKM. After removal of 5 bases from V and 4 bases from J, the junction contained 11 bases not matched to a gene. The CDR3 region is CASSVTPGQGMYEQYF. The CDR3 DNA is TGTGCCAGCAGTGTAACGCCGGGACAGGGGATGTACGAGCAGTACTTC. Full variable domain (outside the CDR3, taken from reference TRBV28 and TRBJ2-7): DVKVTQSSRYLVKRTGEKVFLECVQDMDHENMFWYRQDPGLGLRLIYFSYDVKMKEKGDIPEGYSVSREKKERFSLILESASTNQTSMYLCASSVTPGQGMYEQYFGPGTRLTVT.

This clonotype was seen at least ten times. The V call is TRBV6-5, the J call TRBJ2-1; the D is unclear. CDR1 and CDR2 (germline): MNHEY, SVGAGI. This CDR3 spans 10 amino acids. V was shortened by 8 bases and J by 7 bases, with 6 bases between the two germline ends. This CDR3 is CASGINEQFF. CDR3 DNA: TGTGCCAGCGGAATAAATGAGCAGTTCTTC.

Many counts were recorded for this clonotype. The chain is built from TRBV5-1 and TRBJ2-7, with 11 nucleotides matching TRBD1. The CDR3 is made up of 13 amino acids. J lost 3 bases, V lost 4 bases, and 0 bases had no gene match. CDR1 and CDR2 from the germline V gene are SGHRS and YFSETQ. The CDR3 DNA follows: TGCGCCAGCAGCGGGACAGGGGGCTACGAGCAGTACTTC. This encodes CASSGTGGYEQYF.

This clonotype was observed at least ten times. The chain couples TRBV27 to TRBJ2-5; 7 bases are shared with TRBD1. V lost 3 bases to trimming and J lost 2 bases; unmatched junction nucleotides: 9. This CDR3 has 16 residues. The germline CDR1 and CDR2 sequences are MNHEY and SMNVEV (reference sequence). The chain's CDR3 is CASSFDGTELQETQYF. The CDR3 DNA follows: TGTGCCAGCAGTTTTGACGGGACAGAGTTACAAGAGACCCAGTACTTC.

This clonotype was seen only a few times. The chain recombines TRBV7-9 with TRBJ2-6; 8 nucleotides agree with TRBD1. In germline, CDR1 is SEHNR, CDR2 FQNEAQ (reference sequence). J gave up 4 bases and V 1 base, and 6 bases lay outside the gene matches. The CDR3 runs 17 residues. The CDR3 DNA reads TGTGCCAGCAGCTTAGGCAGGGGGCTCCCCGGGGCCAACGTCCTGACTTTC. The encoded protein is CASSLGRGLPGANVLTF.

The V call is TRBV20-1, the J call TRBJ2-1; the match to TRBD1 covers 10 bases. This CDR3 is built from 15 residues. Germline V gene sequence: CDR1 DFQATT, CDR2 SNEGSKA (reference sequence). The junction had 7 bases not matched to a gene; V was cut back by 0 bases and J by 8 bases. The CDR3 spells CSARDWDRGSHEQFF. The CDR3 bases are TGCAGTGCTAGAGATTGGGACAGGGGCTCCCATGAGCAGTTCTTC.

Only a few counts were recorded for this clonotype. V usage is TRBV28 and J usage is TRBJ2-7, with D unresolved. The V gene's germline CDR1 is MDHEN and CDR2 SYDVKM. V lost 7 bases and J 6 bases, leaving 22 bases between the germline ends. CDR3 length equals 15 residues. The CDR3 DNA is TGTGCCAGCAACCTAAGGGCAGTGAGAAGGTCCGAGCAGTACTTC. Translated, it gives CASNLRAVRRSEQYF.

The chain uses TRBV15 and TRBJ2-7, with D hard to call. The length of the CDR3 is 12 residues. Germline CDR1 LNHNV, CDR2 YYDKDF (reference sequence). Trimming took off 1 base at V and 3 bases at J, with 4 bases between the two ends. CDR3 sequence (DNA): TGTGCCACCAGCAGAGGACACTACGAGCAGTACTTC. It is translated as CATSRGHYEQYF.

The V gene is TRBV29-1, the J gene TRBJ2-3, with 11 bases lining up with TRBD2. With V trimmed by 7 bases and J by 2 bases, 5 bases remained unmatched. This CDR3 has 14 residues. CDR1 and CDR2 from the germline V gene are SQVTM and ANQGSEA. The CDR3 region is CSASLAGDTDTQYF. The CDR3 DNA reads TGCAGCGCCTCACTAGCGGGAGACACAGATACGCAGTATTTT.

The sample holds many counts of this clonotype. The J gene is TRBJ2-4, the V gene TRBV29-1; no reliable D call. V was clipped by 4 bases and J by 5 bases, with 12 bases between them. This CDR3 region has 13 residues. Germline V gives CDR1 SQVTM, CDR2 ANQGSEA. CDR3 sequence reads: CSVATPSENIQYF. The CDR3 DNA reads TGCAGCGTTGCAACCCCTTCGGAAAACATTCAGTACTTC.

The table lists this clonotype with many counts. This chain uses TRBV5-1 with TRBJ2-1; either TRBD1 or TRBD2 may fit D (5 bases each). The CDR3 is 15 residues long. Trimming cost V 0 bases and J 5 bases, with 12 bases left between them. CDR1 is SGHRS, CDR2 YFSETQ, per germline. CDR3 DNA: TGCGCCAGCAGCTTGGTAACAGGAGGAAACAATGAGCAGTTCTTC. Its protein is CASSLVTGGNNEQFF.

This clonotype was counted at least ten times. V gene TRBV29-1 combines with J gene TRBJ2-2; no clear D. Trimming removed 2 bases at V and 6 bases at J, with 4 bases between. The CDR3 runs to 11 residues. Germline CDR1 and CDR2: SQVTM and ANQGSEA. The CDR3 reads CSVELAGELFF. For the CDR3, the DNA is TGCAGCGTTGAATTGGCCGGGGAGCTGTTTTTT.

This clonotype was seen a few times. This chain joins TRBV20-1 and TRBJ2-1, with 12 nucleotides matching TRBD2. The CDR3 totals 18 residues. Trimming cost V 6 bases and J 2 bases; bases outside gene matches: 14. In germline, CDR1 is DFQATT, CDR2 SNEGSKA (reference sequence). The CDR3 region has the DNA TGCAGTGCCCTGGGCCTAGCGGGAGGGTGGATAACCTACAATGAGCAGTTCTTC. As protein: CSALGLAGGWITYNEQFF.

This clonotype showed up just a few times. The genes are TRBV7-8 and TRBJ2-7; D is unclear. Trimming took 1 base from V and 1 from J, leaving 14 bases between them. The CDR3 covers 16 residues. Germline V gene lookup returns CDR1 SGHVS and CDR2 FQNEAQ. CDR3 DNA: TGTGCCAGCAGCTTAGGGTATGGGTTGGGGTCCTACGAGCAGTACTTC. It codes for CASSLGYGLGSYEQYF.

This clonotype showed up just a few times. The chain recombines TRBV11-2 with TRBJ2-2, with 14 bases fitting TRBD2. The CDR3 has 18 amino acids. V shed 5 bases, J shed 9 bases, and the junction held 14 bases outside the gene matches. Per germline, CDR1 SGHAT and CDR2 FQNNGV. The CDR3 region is CASSHPGTSGGPGWELFF. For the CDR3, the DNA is TGTGCCAGCAGCCACCCCGGGACTAGCGGGGGCCCGGGGTGGGAGCTGTTTTTT. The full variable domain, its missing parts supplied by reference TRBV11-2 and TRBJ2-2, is EAGVAQSPRYKIIEKRQSVAFWCNPISGHATLYWYQQILGQGPKLLIQFQNNGVVDDSQLPKDRFSAERLKGVDSTLKIQPAKLEDSAVYLCASSHPGTSGGPGWELFFGEGSRLTVL.

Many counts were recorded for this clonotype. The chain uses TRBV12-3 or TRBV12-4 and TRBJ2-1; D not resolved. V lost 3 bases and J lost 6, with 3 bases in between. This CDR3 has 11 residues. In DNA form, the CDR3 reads TGTGCCAGCAGTTTCCCCAATGAGCAGTTCTTC. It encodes CASSFPNEQFF.

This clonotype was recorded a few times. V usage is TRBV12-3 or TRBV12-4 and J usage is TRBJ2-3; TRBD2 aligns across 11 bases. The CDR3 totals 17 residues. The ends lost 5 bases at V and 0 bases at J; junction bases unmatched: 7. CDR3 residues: CASSPGLAVTSTDTQYF. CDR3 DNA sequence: TGTGCCAGCAGTCCGGGACTAGCGGTTACTAGCACAGATACGCAGTATTTT.

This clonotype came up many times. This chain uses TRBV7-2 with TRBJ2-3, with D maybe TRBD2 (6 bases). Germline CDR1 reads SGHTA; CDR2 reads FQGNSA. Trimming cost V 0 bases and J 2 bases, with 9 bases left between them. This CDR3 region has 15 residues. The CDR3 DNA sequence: TGTGCCAGCAGCTTAGCCGCGGGGTTCACAGATACGCAGTATTTT. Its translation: CASSLAAGFTDTQYF. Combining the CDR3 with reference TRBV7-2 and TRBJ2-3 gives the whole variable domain GAGVSQSPSNKVTEKGKDVELRCDPISGHTALYWYRQSLGQGLEFLIYFQGNSAPDKSGLPSDRFSAERTGGSVSTLTIQRTQQEDSAVYLCASSLAAGFTDTQYFGPGTRLTVL.

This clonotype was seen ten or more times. The CDR3 DNA sequence: TGTGCCAGCAGTGCTCCGCCTCCGGCCGGGGAGCTGTTTTTT. Translation gives CASSAPPPAGELFF. This chain joins TRBV2 and TRBJ2-2; D unclear. Germline V CDR1 and CDR2: SNHLY, FYNNEI. V dropped 4 bases and J dropped 6 bases, with 12 bases sitting between them. There are 14 residues in the CDR3.

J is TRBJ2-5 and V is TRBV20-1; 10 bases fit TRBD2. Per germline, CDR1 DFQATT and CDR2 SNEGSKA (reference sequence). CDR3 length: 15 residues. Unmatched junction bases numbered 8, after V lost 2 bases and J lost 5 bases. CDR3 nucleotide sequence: TGCAGTGCTAGAATAGCGGGGGGCGAATGGGAGACCCAGTACTTC. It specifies CSARIAGGEWETQYF.

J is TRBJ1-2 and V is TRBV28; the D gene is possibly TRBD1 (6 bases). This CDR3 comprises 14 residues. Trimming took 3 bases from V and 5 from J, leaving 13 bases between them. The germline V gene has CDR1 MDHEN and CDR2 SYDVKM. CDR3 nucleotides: TGTGCCAGCAGTTTGAGGACAGCCTTTTATGGCTACACCTTC. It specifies CASSLRTAFYGYTF.